This T cell receptor beta chain was obtained from a study of blood T cell repertoires in COVID-19. For the study at large: COVID-19 samples from acute and convalescent phases originated in the United States, Italy and Spain. The cDNA or gDNA used as material had been derived from T cells, B-cell-depleted T cells, or PBMCs.

This CDR3 spans 15 amino acids. CDR1 and CDR2 from the germline V gene are SGHTA and FQGNSA. V lost 0 bases and J lost 4, with 12 bases in between. The authors' processing: Researchers report that nucleated cell counts were estimated from reference gene primer amplification. Generated by immunoSEQ multiplex PCR, the TCRdb table keeps only in-frame clones and is missing some. The V and J calls and the clone size are those of that table, but D and trimming were determined from the DNA. The sample lists about 190,000 clones; about 82% were seen once. The chain employs TRBV7-2 and TRBJ2-5, with D perhaps TRBD2 (7 bases). The sequencing input was peripheral blood. The source is a woman aged 25 to 39 with acute or convalescent COVID-19. The CDR3 region has the DNA TGTGCCAGCAGCTTAGCCCGGGGGGCGGGAGAGACCCAGTACTTC. Translation: CASSLARGAGETQYF.